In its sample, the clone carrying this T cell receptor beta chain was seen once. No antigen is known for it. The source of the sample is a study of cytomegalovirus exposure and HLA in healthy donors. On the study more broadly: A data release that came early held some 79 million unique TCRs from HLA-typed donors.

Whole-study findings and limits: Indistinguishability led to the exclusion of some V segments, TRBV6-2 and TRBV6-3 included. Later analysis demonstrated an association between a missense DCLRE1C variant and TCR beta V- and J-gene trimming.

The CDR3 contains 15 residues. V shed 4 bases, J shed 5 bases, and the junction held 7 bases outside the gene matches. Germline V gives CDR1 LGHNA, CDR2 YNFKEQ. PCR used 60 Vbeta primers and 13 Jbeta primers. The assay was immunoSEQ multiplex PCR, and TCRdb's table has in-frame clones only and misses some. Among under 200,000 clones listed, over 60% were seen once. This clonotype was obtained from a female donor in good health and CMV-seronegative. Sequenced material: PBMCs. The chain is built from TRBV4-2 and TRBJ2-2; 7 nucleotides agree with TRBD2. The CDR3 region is CASSRGAGSTGELFF. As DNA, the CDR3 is TGTGCCAGCAGCCGTGGAGCGGGGAGTACCGGGGAGCTGTTTTTT.